These 20 T cell receptor beta chains were sequenced from one sample in a study of T cell responses to AZD1222 COVID-19 vaccine. TCRdb's table, derived via immunoSEQ multiplex PCR, lists solely in-frame clones and lacks some. This sample carries under 170,000 clones, 75% to 95% of them seen once, and the ten largest clones take roughly 3.1%. The sequences come from peripheral blood, collected 28 days after the second AZD1222 dose. Source of these receptors: an adult who received the AZD1222 COVID-19 vaccine.

This clone qualifies as medium-sized. This chain connects TRBV7-8 to TRBJ2-2, with D perhaps TRBD2 (6 bases). CDR3 length equals 13 residues. V lost 5 bases and J lost 4, with 8 bases in between. Germline V gives CDR1 SGHVS, CDR2 FQNEAQ. CDR3 residues: CASSRTITGELFF. The CDR3 coding sequence is TGTGCCAGCAGCCGGACTATCACCGGGGAGCTGTTTTTT.

The V call is TRBV3-1 (or the pseudogene TRBV3-2), the J call TRBJ2-1; D is tentatively TRBD1 or TRBD2 (6 bases each). The V end was cut by 1 base, the J end by 1 base, with 17 bases between. The CDR3 extends over 18 amino acids. Per the germline V gene, CDR1 is LGHDT and CDR2 is YNNKEL (reference sequence). Here the CDR3 reads CASSQVMGGSSSYNEQFF. As DNA, the CDR3 is TGTGCCAGCAGCCAAGTCATGGGGGGCTCAAGTTCCTACAATGAGCAGTTCTTC.

The chain links TRBV29-1 to TRBJ1-1, with a weak D call TRBD1 (6 bases). The CDR3 extends over 13 amino acids. CDR1 is SQVTM and CDR2 is ANQGSEA in the germline V gene. The V and J ends lost 3 bases and 4 bases respectively, with 12 bases between them. The CDR3, as DNA: TGCAGCGTTGAGGCAATCAGGGGCACTGAAGCTTTCTTT. Protein sequence: CSVEAIRGTEAFF.

The gene calls are TRBV27 and TRBJ1-2; 12 bases align to TRBD1. The germline gives CDR1 MNHEY, CDR2 SMNVEV (reference sequence). The J segment lost 8 bases and the V segment lost 6 bases, leaving 7 bases of the junction unmatched. The CDR3 is 14 residues long. The CDR3 loop is CASSEGQGAEGYTF. The CDR3 DNA sequence: TGTGCCAGCAGCGAGGGACAGGGGGCCGAAGGCTACACCTTC.

The V and J genes are TRBV7-9 and TRBJ2-5; D may be TRBD2 (6 bases). Per germline, CDR1 SEHNR and CDR2 FQNEAQ (reference sequence). V shed 3 bases and J shed 5 bases, with 13 bases lying between them. CDR3 length equals 14 residues. CDR3 protein: CASSFERVAETQYF. DNA for the CDR3: TGTGCCAGCAGCTTTGAGCGGGTGGCCGAGACCCAGTACTTC.

V usage is TRBV10-3 and J usage is TRBJ1-2, with TRBD1 as a possible D gene (6 bases). In germline, CDR1 is ENHRY, CDR2 SYGVKD. This CDR3 spans 14 amino acids. Trimming cost V 6 bases and J 3 bases, with 14 bases left between them. CDR3 amino acids: CAIRTGVWDYGYTF. CDR3 bases: TGTGCCATCAGGACAGGCGTCTGGGACTATGGCTACACCTTC.

CDR3 bases: TGTGCCATCAGTGAGTCGGACGCGTACAATGAGCAGTTCTTC. Encoded protein: CAISESDAYNEQFF. This chain joins TRBV10-3 and TRBJ2-1; D ambiguous. Between the trimmed V and J ends, which lost 0 bases and 4 bases, there was a span of 7 bases. This CDR3 spans 14 amino acids. CDR1 ENHRY and CDR2 SYGVKD come from the germline V gene.

This clone was picked up a small number of times. The gene calls are TRBV7-2 and TRBJ2-5; D gene unclear. With 1 base removed from V and 1 base from J, the gap between germline ends came to 10 bases. This CDR3 comprises 15 residues. Germline CDR1 and CDR2: SGHTA and FQGNSA. The CDR3 bases are TGTGCCAGCAGCTTAGATTTGGGCAGCCAAGAGACCCAGTACTTC. Its translation: CASSLDLGSQETQYF.

This clone has only one observation. The gene calls are TRBV27 and TRBJ2-5; a possible D gene is TRBD2 (6 bases). The V gene's germline CDR1 is MNHEY and CDR2 SMNVEV (reference sequence). CDR3 length: 13 residues. Trimming pared 5 bases from V and 7 bases from J, leaving 14 bases between. The CDR3 DNA is TGTGCCAGCAGTCCCGGGGACTCACCGACCCAGTACTTC. Residues: CASSPGDSPTQYF.

This sequence joins TRBV19 and TRBJ2-3; D is perhaps TRBD1 (5 bases). The CDR3 extends over 15 amino acids. Deletions cut 3 bases from V and 4 bases from J, with 14 bases between. Germline V gives CDR1 LNHDA, CDR2 SQIVND (reference sequence). In DNA form, the CDR3 reads TGTGCCAGTAGTATCGGTCAGGGTATGGCAGATACGCAGTATTTT. The encoded protein is CASSIGQGMADTQYF. The full variable domain, in which reference TRBV19 and TRBJ2-3 provide the parts outside the CDR3, is DGGITQSPKYLFRKEGQNVTLSCEQNLNHDAMYWYRQDPGQGLRLIYYSQIVNDFQKGDIAEGYSVSREKKESFPLTVTSAQKNPTAFYLCASSIGQGMADTQYFGPGTRLTVL.

This rearrangement joins TRBV10-2 to TRBJ2-7; the match to TRBD1 covers 9 bases. The CDR3 has 12 amino acids. Germline CDR1 and CDR2: WSHSY and SAAADI. The trim removed 8 bases at V and 3 bases at J, leaving 2 bases unmatched. The DNA of the CDR3 is TGCGCCAGCTCGGGACAGGGCTACGAGCAGTACTTC. Residues: CASSGQGYEQYF.

Regarding this clone: The same CDR3 also results from other DNA sequences found in this sample. The gene calls are TRBV7-8 and TRBJ1-1, with D unresolved. Between the trimmed V and J ends, which lost 0 bases and 2 bases, there was a span of 7 bases. CDR3 length: 14 amino acids. Germline assignment: CDR1 SGHVS and CDR2 FQNEAQ. The CDR3, as DNA: TGTGCCAGCAGCTTAGCTCCGGGAAACACTGAAGCTTTCTTT. This translates into CASSLAPGNTEAFF.

V gene TRBV27 combines with J gene TRBJ2-3, with 12 bases matching TRBD2. The CDR3 has 19 residues. V gave up 5 bases and J gave up 2 bases; unmatched junction bases: 14. Germline values: CDR1 MNHEY, CDR2 SMNVEV (reference sequence). CDR3 bases: TGTGCCAGCAGTCTCCAGCGGACTAGCGGGACCTTTCCCACAGATACGCAGTATTTT. Amino acids: CASSLQRTSGTFPTDTQYF.

The V call is TRBV28, the J call TRBJ1-6; TRBD1 agrees at 7 bases. The CDR3 extends over 14 amino acids. V dropped 5 bases and J dropped 10; count of bases not matched to a gene: 8. Germline V gene data show CDR1 as MDHEN and CDR2 as SYDVKM. Here the CDR3 reads CASSPRTGFSPLHF. The CDR3 nucleotides read TGTGCCAGCAGTCCACGGACAGGATTCTCACCCCTCCACTTT.

The J gene is TRBJ1-4, the V gene TRBV25-1; D not resolved. Trimming stripped 2 bases from V and 3 bases from J, with 10 bases between. This CDR3 has 15 residues. Germline loops: CDR1 MGHDK, CDR2 SYGVNS. In DNA form, the CDR3 reads TGTGCCAGCAGTGAAATCGGGGAGGCTAATGAAAAACTGTTTTTT. Encoded protein: CASSEIGEANEKLFF.

CDR3 sequence (DNA): TGTGCCAGCAGTGAATGGGAAGGACAGGGACCAAACACTGAAGCTTTCTTT. It translates to CASSEWEGQGPNTEAFF. This chain connects TRBV25-1 to TRBJ1-1, with TRBD1 matching 8 bases. The CDR3 runs 17 residues. Germline assignment: CDR1 MGHDK and CDR2 SYGVNS. The junction had 9 bases not matched to a gene; V was cut back by 1 base and J by 2 bases. Full variable domain (remainder filled in from reference TRBV25-1 and TRBJ1-1): EADIYQTPRYLVIGTGKKITLECSQTMGHDKMYWYQQDPGMELHLIHYSYGVNSTEKGDLSSESTVSRIRTEHFPLTLESARPSHTSQYLCASSEWEGQGPNTEAFFGQGTRLTVV.

This rearrangement joins TRBV3-1 (or the pseudogene TRBV3-2) to TRBJ2-4; D not certain. Germline CDR1 LGHDT, CDR2 YNNKEL (reference sequence). CDR3 length: 12 residues. Trimming shortened V by 0 bases and J by 6 bases, and 3 bases separated the two germline ends. For the CDR3, the DNA is TGTGCCAGCAGCCAAGATCGAAACATTCAGTACTTC. This encodes CASSQDRNIQYF.

V is TRBV13 and J is TRBJ1-1; no clear D. This CDR3 is 15 amino acids long. Germline V gene data show CDR1 as PRHDT and CDR2 as FYEKMQ (reference sequence). V gave up 4 bases and J gave up 3 bases, with 15 bases separating them. CDR3 sequence: CASSSGPNPDTEAFF. The DNA of the CDR3 is TGTGCCAGCAGCTCGGGCCCAAACCCCGACACTGAAGCTTTCTTT.

This clone has at least ten counts. The CDR3 coding sequence is TGCGCCAGCAGTCAATCGGGGTCGACGGCTAACACCGGGGAGCTGTTTTTT. Protein sequence: CASSQSGSTANTGELFF. The chain employs TRBV23-1 and TRBJ2-2; the D is unclear. TRBV23-1 has ORF status, its function being uncertain. V was clipped by 0 bases and J by 2 bases, with 13 bases between them. CDR3 length equals 17 residues.

The genes are TRBV6-2 or TRBV6-3 and TRBJ2-1; 8 bases map to TRBD2. CDR1 MNHEY and CDR2 SVGEGT come from the germline V gene. J was trimmed by 5 bases and V by 2 bases; bases with no gene match: 8. CDR3 length: 16 amino acids. This chain's CDR3 is CASSYPRGETHNEQFF. CDR3 sequence (DNA): TGTGCCAGCAGTTACCCGCGGGGGGAAACTCACAATGAGCAGTTCTTC.